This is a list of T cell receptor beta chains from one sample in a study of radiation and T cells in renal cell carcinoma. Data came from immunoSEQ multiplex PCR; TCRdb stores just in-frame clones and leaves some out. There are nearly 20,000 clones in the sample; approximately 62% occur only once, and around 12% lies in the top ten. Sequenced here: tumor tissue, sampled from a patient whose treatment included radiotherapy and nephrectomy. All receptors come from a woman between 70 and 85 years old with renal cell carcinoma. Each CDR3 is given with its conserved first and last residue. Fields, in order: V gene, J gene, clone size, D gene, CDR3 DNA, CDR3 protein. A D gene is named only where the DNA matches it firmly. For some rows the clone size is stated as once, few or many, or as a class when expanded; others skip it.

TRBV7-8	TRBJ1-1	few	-	TGTGCCAGCGGGTACAGGAGCATGAACACTGAAGCTTTCTTT	CASGYRSMNTEAFF
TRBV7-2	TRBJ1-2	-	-	TGTGCCAGCAGCTTAGGCGGGGGAGGTGGCTACACCTTC	CASSLGGGGGYTF
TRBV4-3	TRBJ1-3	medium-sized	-	TGCGCCAGCAGCCAAGAAGGAACCTCGGGAAACACCATATATTTT	CASSQEGTSGNTIYF
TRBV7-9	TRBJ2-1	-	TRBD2	TGTGCCAGCAGCCCGGCGGGGGGGTCCAATGAGCAGTTCTTC	CASSPAGGSNEQFF
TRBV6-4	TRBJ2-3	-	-	TGTGCCAGCAGCCCCGAGGGGGGCGGCACAGATACGCAGTATTTT	CASSPEGGGTDTQYF
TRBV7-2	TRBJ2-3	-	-	TGTGCCAGCAGCCCACTGGGGTACTCAGATACGCAGTATTTT	CASSPLGYSDTQYF
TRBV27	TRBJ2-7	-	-	TGTGCCAGCACCAAAACAGGGTTTGGTTACGAGCAGTACTTC	CASTKTGFGYEQYF
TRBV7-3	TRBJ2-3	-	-	TGTGCCAGCAGCCCTTCGTGGGGGCTTGAAGATACGCAGTATTTT	CASSPSWGLEDTQYF
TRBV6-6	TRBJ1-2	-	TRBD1	TGTGCCAGCAGACCCCGGACAGGGTACGGCTACACCTTC	CASRPRTGYGYTF
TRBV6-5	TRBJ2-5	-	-	TGTGCCAGCAGTTACATGGGGGAAGAGACCCAGTACTTC	CASSYMGEETQYF
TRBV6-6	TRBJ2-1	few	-	TGTGCCAGCAGACCTATTACAGACTACAATGAGCAGTTCTTC	CASRPITDYNEQFF
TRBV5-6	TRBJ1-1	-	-	TGTGCCAGCAACTACGTCACGATGAACACTGAAGCTTTCTTT	CASNYVTMNTEAFF
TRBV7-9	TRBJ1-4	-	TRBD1	TGTGCCAGCAGCGGGACAGGGGCTGATGAAAAACTGTTTTTT	CASSGTGADEKLFF
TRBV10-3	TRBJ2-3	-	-	TGTGCCATCAGAATCGGCCTTCAGGGAGACACAGATACGCAGTATTTT	CAIRIGLQGDTDTQYF
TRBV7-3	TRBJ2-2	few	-	TGTGCCAGCAGCTTTAAAGGCGGGGAGCTGTTTTTT	CASSFKGGELFF
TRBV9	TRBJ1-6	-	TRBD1	TGTGCCAGCAGCGGCAGGGGGCCTCCCTATAATTCACCCCTCCACTTT	CASSGRGPPYNSPLHF
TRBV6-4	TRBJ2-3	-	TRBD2	TGTGCCAGCAGTGCGACTAGCGGGGGTAGCGATACGCAGTATTTT	CASSATSGGSDTQYF
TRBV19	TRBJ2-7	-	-	TGTGCCAGTAGTATGACCCTCTCCTACGAGCAGTACTTC	CASSMTLSYEQYF
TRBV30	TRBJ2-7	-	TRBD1	TGTGCCTGGAGTAAGGGACAGGGGACCCACGAGCAGTACTTC	CAWSKGQGTHEQYF
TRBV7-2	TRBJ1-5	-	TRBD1	TGTGCCAGCAGCTTGGGAGGGACAGGGGGGCAGCCCCAGCATTTT	CASSLGGTGGQPQHF
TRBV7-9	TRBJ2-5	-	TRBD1	TGTGCCAGCAGCTTCCCCGGGACAGGGCGGTGGGAGACCCAGTACTTC	CASSFPGTGRWETQYF
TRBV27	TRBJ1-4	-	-	TGTGCCAGCAGCCCAGCGGGGAATGAAAAACTGTTTTTT	CASSPAGNEKLFF
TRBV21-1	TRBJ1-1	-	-	TGTGCCAGCAGCAAAGTGTCACTCCACACGAACACTGAAGCTTTCTTT	CASSKVSLHTNTEAFF
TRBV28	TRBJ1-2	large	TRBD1	TGTGCCAGCAGCGGGACAGGGGCCGGCTACACCTTC	CASSGTGAGYTF
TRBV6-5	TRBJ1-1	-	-	TGTGCCAGCAGCATTCGCGGAGGGCGAACTGAAGCTTTCTTT	CASSIRGGRTEAFF
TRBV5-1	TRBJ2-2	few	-	TGCGCCAGCAGCTTGGCTCCTCAACTCACCGGGGAGCTGTTTTTT	CASSLAPQLTGELFF
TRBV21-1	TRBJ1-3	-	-	TGTGCCAGCAGCAAAAATTCGGCCGGACAGGCCCTAAAATCTGGAAACACCATATATTTT	CASSKNSAGQALKSGNTIYF
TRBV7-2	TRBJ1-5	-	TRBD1	TGTGCCAGCAGACCGACAGGGGGCGGACAGCCCCAGCATTTT	CASRPTGGGQPQHF
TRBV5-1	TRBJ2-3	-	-	TGCGCCAGCAGCTTGTCGGCAGCTTACACAGATACGCAGTATTTT	CASSLSAAYTDTQYF
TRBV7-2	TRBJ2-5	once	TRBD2	TGTGCCAGCAGCTCCCGGACTAGCTTCGAGACCCAGTACTTC	CASSSRTSFETQYF
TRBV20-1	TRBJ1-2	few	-	TGCAGTGCTAGATGGGCGGGGGGCTACACCTTC	CSARWAGGYTF
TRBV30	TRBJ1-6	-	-	TGTGCCTGGAGTGTACCGGGCAGGTCATACGGTAGCTCCTATAATTCACCCCTCCACTTT	CAWSVPGRSYGSSYNSPLHF